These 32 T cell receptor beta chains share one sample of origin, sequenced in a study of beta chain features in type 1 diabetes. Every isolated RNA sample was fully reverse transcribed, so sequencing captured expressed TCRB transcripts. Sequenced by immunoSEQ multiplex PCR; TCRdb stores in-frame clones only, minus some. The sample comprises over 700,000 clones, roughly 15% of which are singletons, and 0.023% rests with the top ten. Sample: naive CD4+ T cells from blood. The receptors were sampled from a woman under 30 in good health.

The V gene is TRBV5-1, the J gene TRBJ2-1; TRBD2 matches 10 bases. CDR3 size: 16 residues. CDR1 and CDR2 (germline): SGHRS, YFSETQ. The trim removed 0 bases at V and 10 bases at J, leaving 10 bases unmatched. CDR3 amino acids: CASSLASSGRGREQFF. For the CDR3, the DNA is TGCGCCAGCAGCTTGGCCTCGAGCGGGAGGGGCAGAGAGCAGTTCTTC. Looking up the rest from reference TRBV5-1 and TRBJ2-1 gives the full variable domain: KAGVTQTPRYLIKTRGQQVTLSCSPISGHRSVSWYQQTPGQGLQFLFEYFSETQRNKGNFPGRFSGRQFSNSRSEMNVSTLELGDSALYLCASSLASSGRGREQFFGPGTRLTVL.

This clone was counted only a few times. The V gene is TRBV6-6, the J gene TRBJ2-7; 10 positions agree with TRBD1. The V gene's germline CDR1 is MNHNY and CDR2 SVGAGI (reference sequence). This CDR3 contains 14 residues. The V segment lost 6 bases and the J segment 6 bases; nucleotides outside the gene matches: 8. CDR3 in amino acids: CASRDRDRGGEQYF. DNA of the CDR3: TGTGCCAGCAGGGATCGGGACAGGGGCGGCGAGCAGTACTTC.

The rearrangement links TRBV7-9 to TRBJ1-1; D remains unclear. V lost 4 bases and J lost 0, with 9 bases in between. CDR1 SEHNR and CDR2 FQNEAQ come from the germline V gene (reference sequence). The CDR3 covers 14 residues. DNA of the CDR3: TGTGCCAGCAGCTCAATAGGGATGAACACTGAAGCTTTCTTT. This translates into CASSSIGMNTEAFF.

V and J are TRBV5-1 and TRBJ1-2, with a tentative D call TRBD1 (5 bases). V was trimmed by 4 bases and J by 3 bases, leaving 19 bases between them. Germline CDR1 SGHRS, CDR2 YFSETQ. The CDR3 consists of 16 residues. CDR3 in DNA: TGCGCCAGCAGCACGAACACCGGGGCCTTGCACTATGGCTACACCTTC. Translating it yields CASSTNTGALHYGYTF.

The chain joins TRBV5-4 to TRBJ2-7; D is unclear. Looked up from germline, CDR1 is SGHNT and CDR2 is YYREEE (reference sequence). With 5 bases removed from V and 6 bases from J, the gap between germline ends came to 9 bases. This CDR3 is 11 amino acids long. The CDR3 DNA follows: TGTGCCAGCAGTCTGCATGGCGAGCAGTACTTC. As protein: CASSLHGEQYF.

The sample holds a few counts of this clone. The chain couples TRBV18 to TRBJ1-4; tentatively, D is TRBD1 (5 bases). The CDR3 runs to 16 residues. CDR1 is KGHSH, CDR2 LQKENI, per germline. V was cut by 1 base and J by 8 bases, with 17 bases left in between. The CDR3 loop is CASSPRWGLIREKLFF. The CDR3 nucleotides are TGTGCCAGCTCACCACGTTGGGGACTCATCCGAGAAAAACTGTTTTTT.

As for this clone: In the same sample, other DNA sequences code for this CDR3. CDR3 bases: TGCAGTGCTAGAGGTGGCAATGAGCAGTTCTTC. Its translation: CSARGGNEQFF. V gene TRBV20-1 combines with J gene TRBJ2-1; no clear D gene. The ends were cut back, 1 base at V and 6 bases at J, with 4 bases in the middle. Germline V gene lookup returns CDR1 DFQATT and CDR2 SNEGSKA (reference sequence). There are 11 residues in the CDR3.

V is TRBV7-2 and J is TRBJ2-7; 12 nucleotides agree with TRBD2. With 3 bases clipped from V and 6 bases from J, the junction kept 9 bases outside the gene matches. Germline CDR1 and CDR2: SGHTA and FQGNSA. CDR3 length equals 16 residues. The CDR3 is CASSLSSGTSGFEQYF. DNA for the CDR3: TGTGCCAGCAGCTTGAGTTCCGGGACTAGCGGGTTCGAGCAGTACTTC.

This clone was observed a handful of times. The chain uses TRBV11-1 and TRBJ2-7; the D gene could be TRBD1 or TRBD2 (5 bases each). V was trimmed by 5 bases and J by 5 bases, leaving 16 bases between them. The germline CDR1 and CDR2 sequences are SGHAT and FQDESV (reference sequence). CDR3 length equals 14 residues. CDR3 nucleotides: TGTGCCAGCAGCACGGGACCCCATGGGAACGAGCAGTACTTC. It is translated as CASSTGPHGNEQYF.

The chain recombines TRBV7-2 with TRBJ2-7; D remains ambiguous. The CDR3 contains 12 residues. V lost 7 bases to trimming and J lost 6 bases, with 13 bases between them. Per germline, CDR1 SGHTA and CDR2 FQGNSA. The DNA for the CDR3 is TGTGCCAGCAACCGAGTTCCGGGCGAGCAGTACTTC. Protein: CASNRVPGEQYF.

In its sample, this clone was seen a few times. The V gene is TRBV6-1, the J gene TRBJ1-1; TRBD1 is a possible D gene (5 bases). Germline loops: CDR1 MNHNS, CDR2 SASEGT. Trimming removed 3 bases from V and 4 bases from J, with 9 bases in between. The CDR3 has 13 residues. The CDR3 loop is CASSEWGGTEAFF. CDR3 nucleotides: TGTGCCAGCAGTGAGTGGGGCGGCACTGAAGCTTTCTTT.

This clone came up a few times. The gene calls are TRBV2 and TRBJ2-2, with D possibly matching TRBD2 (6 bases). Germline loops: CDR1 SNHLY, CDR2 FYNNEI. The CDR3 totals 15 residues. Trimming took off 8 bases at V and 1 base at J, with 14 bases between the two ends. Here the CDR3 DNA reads TGTGCCAGCGGGTTTCTAGCGCTGAACACCGGGGAGCTGTTTTTT. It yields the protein CASGFLALNTGELFF.

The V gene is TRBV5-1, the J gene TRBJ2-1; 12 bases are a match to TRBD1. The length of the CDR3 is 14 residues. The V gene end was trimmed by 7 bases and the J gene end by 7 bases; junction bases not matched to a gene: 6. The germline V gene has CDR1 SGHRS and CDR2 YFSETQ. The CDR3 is CASGGQGASNEQFF. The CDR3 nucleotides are TGCGCCAGCGGGGGACAGGGGGCGAGTAATGAGCAGTTCTTC.

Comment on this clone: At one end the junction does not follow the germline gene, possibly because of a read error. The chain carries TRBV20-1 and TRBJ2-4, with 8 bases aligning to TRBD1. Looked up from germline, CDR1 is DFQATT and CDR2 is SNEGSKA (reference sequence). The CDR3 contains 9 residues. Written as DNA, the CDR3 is TGCAGTGCCCTAGACAGGGGAGGCTTC. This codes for CSALDRGGF.

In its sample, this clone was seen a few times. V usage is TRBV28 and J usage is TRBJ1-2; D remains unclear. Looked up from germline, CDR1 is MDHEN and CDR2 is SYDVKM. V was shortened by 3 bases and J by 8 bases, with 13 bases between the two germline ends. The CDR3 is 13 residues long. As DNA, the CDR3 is TGTGCCAGCAGTTTGCGCGGGGTCTGGGGCTACACCTTC. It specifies CASSLRGVWGYTF.

The CDR3 is CASSQAAGTFF. CDR3 bases: TGTGCCAGCAGCCAGGCGGCAGGGACGTTCTTC. The chain has TRBV28 and TRBJ2-1; either TRBD1 or TRBD2 may fit D (5 bases each). V was clipped by 6 bases and J by 15 bases, with 15 bases between them. The CDR3 runs 11 residues. Germline V gene data show CDR1 as MDHEN and CDR2 as SYDVKM.

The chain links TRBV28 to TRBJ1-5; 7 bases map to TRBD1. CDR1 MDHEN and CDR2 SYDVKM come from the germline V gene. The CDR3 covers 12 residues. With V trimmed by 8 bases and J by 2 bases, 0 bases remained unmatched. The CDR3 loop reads CASQGGNQPQHF. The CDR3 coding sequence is TGTGCCAGCCAGGGGGGCAATCAGCCCCAGCATTTT.

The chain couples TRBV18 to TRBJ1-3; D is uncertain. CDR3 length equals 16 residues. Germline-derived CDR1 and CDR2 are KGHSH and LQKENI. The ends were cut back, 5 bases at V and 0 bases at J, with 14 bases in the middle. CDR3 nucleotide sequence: TGTGCCAGCTCATCTATGGACGGAATCTCTGGAAACACCATATATTTT. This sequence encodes CASSSMDGISGNTIYF. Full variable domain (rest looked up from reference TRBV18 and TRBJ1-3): NAGVMQNPRHLVRRRGQEARLRCSPMKGHSHVYWYRQLPEEGLKFMVYLQKENIIDESGMPKERFSAEFPKEGPSILRIQQVVRGDSAAYFCASSSMDGISGNTIYFGEGSWLTVV.

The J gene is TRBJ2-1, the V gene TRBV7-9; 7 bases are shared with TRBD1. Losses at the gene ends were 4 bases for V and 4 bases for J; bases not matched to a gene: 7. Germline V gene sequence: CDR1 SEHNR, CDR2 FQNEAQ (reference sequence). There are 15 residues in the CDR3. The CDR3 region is CASSSRDSIYNEQFF. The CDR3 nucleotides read TGTGCCAGCAGCTCACGGGACAGTATATACAATGAGCAGTTCTTC.

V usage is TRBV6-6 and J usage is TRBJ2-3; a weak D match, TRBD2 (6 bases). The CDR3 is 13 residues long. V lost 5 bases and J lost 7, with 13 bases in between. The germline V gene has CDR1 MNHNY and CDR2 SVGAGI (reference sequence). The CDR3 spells CASSRLGGNTQYF. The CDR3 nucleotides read TGTGCCAGCAGTCGACTAGGCGGAAATACGCAGTATTTT.

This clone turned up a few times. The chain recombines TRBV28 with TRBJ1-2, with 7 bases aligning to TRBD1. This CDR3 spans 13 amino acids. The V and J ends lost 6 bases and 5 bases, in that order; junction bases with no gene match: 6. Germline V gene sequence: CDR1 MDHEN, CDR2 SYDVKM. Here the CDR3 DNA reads TGTGCCAGCAGATCTGGACAGGATTATGGCTACACCTTC. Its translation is CASRSGQDYGYTF.

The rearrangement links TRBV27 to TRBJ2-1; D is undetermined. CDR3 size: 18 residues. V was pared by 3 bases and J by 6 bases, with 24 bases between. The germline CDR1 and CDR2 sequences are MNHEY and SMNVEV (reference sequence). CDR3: CASSFRLGSPIKVNEQFF. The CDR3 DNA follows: TGTGCCAGCAGTTTTCGGCTAGGATCGCCAATCAAAGTCAATGAGCAGTTCTTC.

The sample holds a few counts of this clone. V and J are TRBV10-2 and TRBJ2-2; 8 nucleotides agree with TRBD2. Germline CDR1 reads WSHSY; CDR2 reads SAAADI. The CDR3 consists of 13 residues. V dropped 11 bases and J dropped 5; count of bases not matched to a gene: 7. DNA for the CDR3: TGCGCCCTAAGCGGGAGTCGAACCGGGGAGCTGTTTTTT. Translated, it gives CALSGSRTGELFF.

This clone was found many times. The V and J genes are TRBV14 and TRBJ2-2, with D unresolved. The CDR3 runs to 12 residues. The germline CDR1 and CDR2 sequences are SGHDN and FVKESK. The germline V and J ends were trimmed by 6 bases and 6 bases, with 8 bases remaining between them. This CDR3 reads CASSPLPGELFF. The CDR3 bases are TGTGCCAGCAGTCCCCTCCCCGGGGAGCTGTTTTTT. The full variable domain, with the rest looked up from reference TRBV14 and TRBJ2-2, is EAGVTQFPSHSVIEKGQTVTLRCDPISGHDNLYWYRRVMGKEIKFLLHFVKESKQDESGMPNNRFLAERTGGTYSTLKVQPAELEDSGVYFCASSPLPGELFFGEGSRLTVL.

Written as DNA, the CDR3 is TGTGCCAGCAGTGCGGAGCGGGAGCTCGAGCAGTACTTC. The encoded protein is CASSAERELEQYF. The rearrangement links TRBV2 to TRBJ2-7; 8 bases are shared with TRBD2. There are 13 residues in the CDR3. Germline values: CDR1 SNHLY, CDR2 FYNNEI. J gave up 6 bases and V 4 bases, and 5 bases lay outside the gene matches. The whole variable domain, remainder taken from reference TRBV2 and TRBJ2-7, is EPEVTQTPSHQVTQMGQEVILRCVPISNHLYFYWYRQILGQKVEFLVSFYNNEISEKSEIFDDQFSVERPDGSNFTLKIRSTKLEDSAMYFCASSAERELEQYFGPGTRLTVT.

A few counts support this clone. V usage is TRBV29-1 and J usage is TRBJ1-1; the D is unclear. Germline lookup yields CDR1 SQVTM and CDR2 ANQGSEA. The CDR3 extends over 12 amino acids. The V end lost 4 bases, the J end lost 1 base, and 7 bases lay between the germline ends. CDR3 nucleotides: TGCAGCGTTGTAAAGGGGAACACTGAAGCTTTCTTT. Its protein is CSVVKGNTEAFF. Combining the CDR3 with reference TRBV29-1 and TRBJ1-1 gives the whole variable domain SAVISQKPSRDICQRGTSLTIQCQVDSQVTMMFWYRQQPGQSLTLIATANQGSEATYESGFVIDKFPISRPNLTFSTLTVSNMSPEDSSIYLCSVVKGNTEAFFGQGTRLTVV.

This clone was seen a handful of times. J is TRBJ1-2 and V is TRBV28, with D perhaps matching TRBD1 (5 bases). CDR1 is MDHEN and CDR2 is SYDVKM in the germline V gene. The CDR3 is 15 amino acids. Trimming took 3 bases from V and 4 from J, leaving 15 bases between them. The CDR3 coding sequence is TGTGCCAGCAGTTTCCAGGGAATGCAAACCTATGGCTACACCTTC. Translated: CASSFQGMQTYGYTF.

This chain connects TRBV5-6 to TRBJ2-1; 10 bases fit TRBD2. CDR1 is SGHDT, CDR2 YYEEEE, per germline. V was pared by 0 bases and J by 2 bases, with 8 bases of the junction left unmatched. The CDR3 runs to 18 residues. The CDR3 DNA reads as TGTGCCAGCAGCTTGGGCCTCCGGACTAGCGGCACCTACAATGAGCAGTTCTTC. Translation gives CASSLGLRTSGTYNEQFF.

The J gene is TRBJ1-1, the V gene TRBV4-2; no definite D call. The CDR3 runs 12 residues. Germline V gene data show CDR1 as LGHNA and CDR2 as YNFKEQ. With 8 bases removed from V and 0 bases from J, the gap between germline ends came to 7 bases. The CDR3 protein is CASSAMNTEAFF. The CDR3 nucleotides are TGTGCCAGCTCCGCTATGAACACTGAAGCTTTCTTT.

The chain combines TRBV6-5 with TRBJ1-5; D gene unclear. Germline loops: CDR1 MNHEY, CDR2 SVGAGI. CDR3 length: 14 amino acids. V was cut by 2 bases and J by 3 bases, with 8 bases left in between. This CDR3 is CASSYGQFNQPQHF. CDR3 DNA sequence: TGTGCCAGCAGTTACGGGCAGTTCAATCAGCCCCAGCATTTT.

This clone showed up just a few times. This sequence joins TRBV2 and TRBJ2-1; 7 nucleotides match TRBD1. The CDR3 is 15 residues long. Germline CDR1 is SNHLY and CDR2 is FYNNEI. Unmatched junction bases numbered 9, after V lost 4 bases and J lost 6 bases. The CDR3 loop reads CASSATRQGSNEQFF. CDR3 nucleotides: TGTGCCAGCAGTGCCACTCGACAGGGTAGCAATGAGCAGTTCTTC. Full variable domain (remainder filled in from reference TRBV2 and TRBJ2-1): EPEVTQTPSHQVTQMGQEVILRCVPISNHLYFYWYRQILGQKVEFLVSFYNNEISEKSEIFDDQFSVERPDGSNFTLKIRSTKLEDSAMYFCASSATRQGSNEQFFGPGTRLTVL.

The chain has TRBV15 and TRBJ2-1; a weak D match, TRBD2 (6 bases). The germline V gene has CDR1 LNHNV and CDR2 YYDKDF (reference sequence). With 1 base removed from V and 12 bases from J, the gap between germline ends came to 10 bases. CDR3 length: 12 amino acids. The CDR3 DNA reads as TGTGCCACCAGCAGAGTTCGGGACTTGCAGTTCTTC. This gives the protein CATSRVRDLQFF.